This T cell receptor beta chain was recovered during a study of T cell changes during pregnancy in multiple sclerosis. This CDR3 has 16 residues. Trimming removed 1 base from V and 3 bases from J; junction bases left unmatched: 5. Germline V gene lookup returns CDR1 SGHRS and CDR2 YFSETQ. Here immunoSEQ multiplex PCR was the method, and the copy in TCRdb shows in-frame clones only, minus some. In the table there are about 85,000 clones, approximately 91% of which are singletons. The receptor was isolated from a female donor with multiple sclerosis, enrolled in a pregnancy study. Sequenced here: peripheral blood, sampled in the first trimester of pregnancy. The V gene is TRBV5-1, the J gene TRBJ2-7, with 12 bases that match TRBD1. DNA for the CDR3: TGCGCCAGCAGCTTGACCGGGACAGGGGGCTTCTACGAGCAGTACTTC. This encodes CASSLTGTGGFYEQYF.